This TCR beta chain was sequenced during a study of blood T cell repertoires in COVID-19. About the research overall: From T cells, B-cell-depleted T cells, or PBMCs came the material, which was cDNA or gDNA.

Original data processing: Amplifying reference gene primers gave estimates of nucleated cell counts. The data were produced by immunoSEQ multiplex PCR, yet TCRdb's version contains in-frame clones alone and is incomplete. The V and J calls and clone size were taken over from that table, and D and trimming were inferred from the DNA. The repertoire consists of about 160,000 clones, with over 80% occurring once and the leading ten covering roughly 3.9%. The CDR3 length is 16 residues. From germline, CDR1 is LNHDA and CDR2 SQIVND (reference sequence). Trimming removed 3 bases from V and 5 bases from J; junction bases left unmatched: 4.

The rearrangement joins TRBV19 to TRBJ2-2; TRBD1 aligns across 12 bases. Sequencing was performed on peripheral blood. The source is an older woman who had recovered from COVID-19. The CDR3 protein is CASSMGQGAGTGELFF. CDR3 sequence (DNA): TGTGCCAGTAGTATGGGACAGGGGGCGGGAACCGGGGAGCTGTTTTTT.